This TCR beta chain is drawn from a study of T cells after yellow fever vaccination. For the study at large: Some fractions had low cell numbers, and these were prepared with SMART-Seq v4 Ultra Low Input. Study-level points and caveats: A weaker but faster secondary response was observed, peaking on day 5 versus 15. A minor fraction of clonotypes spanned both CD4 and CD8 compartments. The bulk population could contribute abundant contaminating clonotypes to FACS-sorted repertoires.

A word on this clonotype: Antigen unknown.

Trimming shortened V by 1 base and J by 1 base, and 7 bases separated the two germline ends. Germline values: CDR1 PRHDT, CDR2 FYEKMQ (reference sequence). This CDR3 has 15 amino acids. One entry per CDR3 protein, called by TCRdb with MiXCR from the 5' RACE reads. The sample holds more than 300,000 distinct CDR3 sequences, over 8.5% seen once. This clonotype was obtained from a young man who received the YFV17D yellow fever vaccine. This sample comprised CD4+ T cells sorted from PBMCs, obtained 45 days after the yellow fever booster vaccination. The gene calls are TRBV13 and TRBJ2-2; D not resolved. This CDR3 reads CASSLVGRNTGELFF. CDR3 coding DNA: TGTGCCAGCAGCTTAGTGGGTCGGAACACCGGGGAGCTGTTTTTT.